The rows below give T cell receptor beta chains drawn from one sample of a study of blood T cell repertoires in COVID-19. Sequencing used immunoSEQ multiplex PCR; TCRdb keeps in-frame clones, though not all of them. The table records some 99,000 clones, approximately 80% of them present only once. The sample taken for sequencing was peripheral blood. The receptors derive from a woman aged 50 to 65 with acute or convalescent COVID-19. Each CDR3 is given with its conserved first and last residue. Each record gives: V gene, D gene, CDR3 length, clone size, J gene, CDR3 DNA, CDR3 protein. A D gene is named only where the DNA matches it firmly. Clone size is given for some rows only: seen once, a few or many times, or a class if the clone is expanded.

TRBV5-1	NA	14	NA	TRBJ1-2	TGCGCCAGCAGCTTCTCAGGGGCTGGGGATGGCTACACCTTC	CASSFSGAGDGYTF
TRBV9	NA	14	NA	TRBJ2-7	TGTGCCAGCAGCCTTCGAGAGGGGGCCTACGAGCAGTACTTC	CASSLREGAYEQYF
TRBV9	TRBD1	15	NA	TRBJ1-3	TGTGCCAGCAGTCAAGGACAGGGGGCAGGAAACACCATATATTTT	CASSQGQGAGNTIYF
TRBV30	NA	13	once	TRBJ1-3	TGTGCCTGGAGAGGGGCAGGGAAAAACACCATATATTTT	CAWRGAGKNTIYF
TRBV30	NA	10	NA	TRBJ2-5	TGTGCCTGGGGGAGGGAGACCCAGTACTTC	CAWGRETQYF
TRBV5-8	NA	13	NA	TRBJ1-5	TGTGCCAGCAGCTTGGCAAGCAATCAGCCCCAGCATTTT	CASSLASNQPQHF
TRBV5-4	NA	13	NA	TRBJ2-4	TGTGCCAGCAGCCGGGATGCGGAAAACATTCAGTACTTC	CASSRDAENIQYF
TRBV3-1/TRBV3-2	TRBD1	15	few	TRBJ1-2	TGTGCCAGCAGCTCTTCAGGGGGGTCCTTCGGAGGCTACACCTTC	CASSSSGGSFGGYTF
TRBV6-5	NA	15	once	TRBJ1-5	TGTGCCAGCAGTTATTTCCAGGTTACTAATCAGCCCCAGCATTTT	CASSYFQVTNQPQHF
TRBV4-2	TRBD1	15	NA	TRBJ1-4	TGTGCCAGCAGCCACCCCGGACAGGGAGGTGAAAAACTGTTTTTT	CASSHPGQGGEKLFF
TRBV19	NA	15	NA	TRBJ2-2	TGTGCCAGTTGCCTGACAGGAAGGAACACCGGGGAGCTGTTTTTT	CASCLTGRNTGELFF
TRBV7-6	TRBD1	17	NA	TRBJ2-3	TGTGCCAGCAGCTTGCTTAGGTCCGGACAGGGGACAGATACGCAGTATTTT	CASSLLRSGQGTDTQYF
TRBV12-3/TRBV12-4	NA	12	NA	TRBJ1-3	TGTGCCAGCAGTTGGGCGGGAAACACCATATATTTT	CASSWAGNTIYF
TRBV10-2	TRBD1	13	NA	TRBJ2-3	TGCGCCATAGGGGACAGGTTCACAGATACGCAGTATTTT	CAIGDRFTDTQYF
TRBV29-1	TRBD1	14	NA	TRBJ1-1	TGCAGCGTTAGTAGCGGGACAGCCTTCACTGAAGCTTTCTTT	CSVSSGTAFTEAFF
TRBV5-1	TRBD1	15	NA	TRBJ2-1	TGCGCCAGCAGGCCGGACGGGACAGGGACCAATGAGCAGTTCTTC	CASRPDGTGTNEQFF
TRBV19	NA	12	NA	TRBJ1-2	TGTGCCAGTAGTAACTTGGAGCGAGGCTACACCTTC	CASSNLERGYTF
TRBV19	TRBD2	14	NA	TRBJ2-1	TGTGCCAGTAGTTCGGGACTAGCAATCAATGAGCAGTTCTTC	CASSSGLAINEQFF
TRBV29-1	NA	15	NA	TRBJ2-1	TGCAGCGTTCATACAGGCCCTCGGGTTGGGAATGAGCAGTTCTTC	CSVHTGPRVGNEQFF
TRBV19	TRBD1	15	once	TRBJ1-6	TGTGCCAGTAGCCCCGGGACAGTCTATAATTCACCCCTCCACTTT	CASSPGTVYNSPLHF
TRBV19	TRBD1	15	NA	TRBJ1-5	TGTGCCAGTAGTATCGCGACAGGGGGCAATCAGCCCCAGCATTTT	CASSIATGGNQPQHF
TRBV11-2	NA	13	NA	TRBJ2-1	TGTGCCAGCAGCTTAATGAGGGACTTGGAGCAGTTCTTC	CASSLMRDLEQFF
TRBV19	TRBD2	13	few	TRBJ2-7	TGTGCCAGTAGTGGCGAGGGAGGGATCGAGCAGTACTTC	CASSGEGGIEQYF
TRBV5-8	TRBD2	14	NA	TRBJ2-7	TGTGCCAGCAGCGCCCGGGCCGGGGGGTACGAGCAGTACTTC	CASSARAGGYEQYF
TRBV2	TRBD2	16	NA	TRBJ2-3	TGTGCCAGCACCCTCGGACTAGCGGGTAGCACAGATACGCAGTATTTT	CASTLGLAGSTDTQYF
TRBV5-1	TRBD1	15	NA	TRBJ1-2	TGCGCCAGCAGCTTGGACAGGGGTAGTGGCTATGGCTACACCTTC	CASSLDRGSGYGYTF
TRBV5-1	NA	18	NA	TRBJ1-4	TGCGCCAGCAGCTTGTCCGAAACCCCAGGGAAAACTAATGAAAAACTGTTTTTT	CASSLSETPGKTNEKLFF
TRBV6-5	TRBD1	15	NA	TRBJ2-7	TGTGCCAGCAGTTACTCGGGACAGAACTCCTACGAGCAGTACTTC	CASSYSGQNSYEQYF
TRBV9	NA	14	NA	TRBJ1-4	TGTGCCAGCAGCGTTACAGCAAAAATAGAAAAACTGTTTTTT	CASSVTAKIEKLFF
TRBV4-1	NA	16	NA	TRBJ2-2	TGCGCCAGCAGCCAACTGGAGGGGGCCAACACCGGGGAGCTGTTTTTT	CASSQLEGANTGELFF
TRBV6-5	NA	15	NA	TRBJ2-3	TGTGCCAGCAGTACAGGACCTGGGGGGACAGATACGCAGTATTTT	CASSTGPGGTDTQYF
TRBV29-1	NA	12	NA	TRBJ2-7	TGCAGCATTCAAATTCAGGGGCCCGAGCAGTACTTC	CSIQIQGPEQYF
TRBV28	TRBD1	18	NA	TRBJ1-1	TGTGCCAGCAGTTCGGGACAGGGGACCAAAAGGATGAACACTGAAGCTTTCTTT	CASSSGQGTKRMNTEAFF
TRBV25-1	NA	13	NA	TRBJ1-1	TGTGCCAGCACGCAGGGAATGAACACTGAAGCTTTCTTT	CASTQGMNTEAFF
TRBV18	TRBD2	15	NA	TRBJ2-7	TGTGCCAGCTCGTCCAGCGGGGGGCCCTCCTACGAGCAGTACTTC	CASSSSGGPSYEQYF
TRBV7-3	TRBD1	13	NA	TRBJ2-4	TGTGCCAGCAGCTTTGACAGGGGCAGAGTTCAGTACTTC	CASSFDRGRVQYF
TRBV6-5	NA	13	NA	TRBJ1-5	TGTGCCAGCAGTCGTTTGACGGGGCAGCCCCAGCATTTT	CASSRLTGQPQHF
TRBV11-2	NA	15	NA	TRBJ1-4	TGTGCCAGCAGCTCCCGGGACACAGATAATGAAAAACTGTTTTTT	CASSSRDTDNEKLFF
TRBV7-2	NA	16	NA	TRBJ1-3	TGTGCCAGCAGCTTAGTCTGGGGTAGGGGTGGAAACACCATATATTTT	CASSLVWGRGGNTIYF
TRBV7-6	TRBD2	15	once	TRBJ2-1	TGTGCCAGCAGCTCCACCGGGACTAGGGGCTATGAGCAGTTCTTC	CASSSTGTRGYEQFF
TRBV7-2	NA	15	NA	TRBJ1-2	TGTGCCAGCAGCCCCGGAGACAGGCCTAACTATGGCTACACCTTC	CASSPGDRPNYGYTF
TRBV7-3	TRBD1	15	NA	TRBJ2-3	TGTGCCAGCAGCTTAGGGACAGCTAGCACAGATACGCAGTATTTT	CASSLGTASTDTQYF
TRBV12-3/TRBV12-4	TRBD1	13	once	TRBJ2-4	TGTGCCAGCAGTTTAGACAGGGGAAACATTCAGTACTTC	CASSLDRGNIQYF
TRBV11-1	TRBD1	14	NA	TRBJ2-7	TGTGCCAGCAGCGACGACACAGGGGGCTACGAGCAGTACTTC	CASSDDTGGYEQYF